This T cell receptor beta chain appears in the sequencing data of a study of blood T cell repertoires in COVID-19. Profiled with immunoSEQ multiplex PCR; TCRdb holds only in-frame clones, not every one. The sample gives 110,000 to 150,000 clones, 75% to 85% of which show up once; 5% is in the top ten. V gave up 1 base and J gave up 2 bases, with 8 bases separating them. The CDR3 runs 14 residues. CDR1 SGHTA and CDR2 FQGNSA come from the germline V gene. The clonotype was recovered from a woman aged 50 to 65 with acute or convalescent COVID-19. V and J are TRBV7-2 and TRBJ1-1; TRBD1 is a possible D gene (5 bases). Sequences were obtained from peripheral blood. The CDR3 DNA reads TGTGCCAGCAGCTTAGGGGGCGCTAACACTGAAGCTTTCTTT. It specifies CASSLGGANTEAFF.